This T cell receptor (beta chain) was found in a study of CD8 T cells in Susac syndrome. This CDR3 is built from 14 residues. The ends lost 6 bases at V and 6 bases at J; junction bases unmatched: 8. Germline assignment: CDR1 MDHEN and CDR2 SYDVKM. The study used treatment-naive patients who had stable or active relapsing-remitting disease as multiple sclerosis controls. Through negative isolation, CD4+ and CD8+ T cells were obtained, while TEMRA cells were enriched using FACS. RNA, at about 0.45 to 1 ug, was reverse transcribed with random hexamers. Across 54 Vbeta and 13 Jbeta, TCR beta CDR3 was amplified with immunoSEQ multiplex PCR. TCRdb recomputed calls from the immunoSEQ multiplex PCR reads with MiXCR, one row per CDR3 protein. The sample has 200,000 to 250,000 distinct CDR3 sequences, 93% seen once; the top ten hold less than 0.075%.

The sample taken for sequencing was CD4+ T cells from PBMCs. This receptor was obtained from a human donor with multiple sclerosis. The chain is built from TRBV28 and TRBJ2-7; 10 bases are shared with TRBD1. Here the CDR3 reads CASRTGRDRGEQYF. For the CDR3, the DNA is TGTGCCAGCAGGACGGGCCGGGACAGGGGCGAGCAGTACTTC.